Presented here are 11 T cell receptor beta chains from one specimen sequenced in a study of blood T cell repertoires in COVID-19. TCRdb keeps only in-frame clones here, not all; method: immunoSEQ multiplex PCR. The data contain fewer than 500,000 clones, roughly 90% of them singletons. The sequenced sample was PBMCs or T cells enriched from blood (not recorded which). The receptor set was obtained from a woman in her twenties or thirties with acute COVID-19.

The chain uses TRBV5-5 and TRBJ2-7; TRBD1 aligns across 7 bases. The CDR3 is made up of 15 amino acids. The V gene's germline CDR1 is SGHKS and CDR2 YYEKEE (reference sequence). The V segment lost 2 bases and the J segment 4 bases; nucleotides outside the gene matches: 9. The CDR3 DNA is TGTGCCAGCAGCTTAGGGACAGTCAAGAGTTACGAGCAGTACTTC. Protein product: CASSLGTVKSYEQYF.

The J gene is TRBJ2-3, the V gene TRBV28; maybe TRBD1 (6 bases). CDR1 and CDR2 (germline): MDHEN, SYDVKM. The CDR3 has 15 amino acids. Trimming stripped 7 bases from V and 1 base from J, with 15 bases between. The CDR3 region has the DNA TGTGCCAGCACTACAATTGGGGGCGGCACAGATACGCAGTATTTT. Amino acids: CASTTIGGGTDTQYF.

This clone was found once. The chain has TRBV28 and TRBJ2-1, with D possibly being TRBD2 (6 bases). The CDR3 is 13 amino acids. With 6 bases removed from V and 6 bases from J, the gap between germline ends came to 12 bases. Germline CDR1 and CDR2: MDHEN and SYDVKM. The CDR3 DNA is TGTGCCAGCAGCGGACTATCTCCCAATGAGCAGTTCTTC. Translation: CASSGLSPNEQFF. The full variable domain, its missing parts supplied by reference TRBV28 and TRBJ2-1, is DVKVTQSSRYLVKRTGEKVFLECVQDMDHENMFWYRQDPGLGLRLIYFSYDVKMKEKGDIPEGYSVSREKKERFSLILESASTNQTSMYLCASSGLSPNEQFFGPGTRLTVL.

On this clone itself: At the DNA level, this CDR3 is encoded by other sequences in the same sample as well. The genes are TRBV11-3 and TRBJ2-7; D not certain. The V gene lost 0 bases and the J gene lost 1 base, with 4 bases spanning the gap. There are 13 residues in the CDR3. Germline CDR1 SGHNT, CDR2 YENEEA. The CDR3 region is CASSLDSSYEQYF. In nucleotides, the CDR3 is TGTGCCAGCAGCTTAGATTCGTCCTACGAGCAGTACTTC.

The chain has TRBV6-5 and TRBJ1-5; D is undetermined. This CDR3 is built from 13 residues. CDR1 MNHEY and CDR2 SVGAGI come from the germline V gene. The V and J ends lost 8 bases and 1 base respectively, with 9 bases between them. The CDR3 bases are TGTGCCAGCCTAGGGAGAAGCAATCAGCCCCAGCATTTT. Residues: CASLGRSNQPQHF.

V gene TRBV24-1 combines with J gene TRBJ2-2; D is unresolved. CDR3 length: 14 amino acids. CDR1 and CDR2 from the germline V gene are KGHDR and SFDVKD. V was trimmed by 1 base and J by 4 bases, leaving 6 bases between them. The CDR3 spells CATSDLIGTGELFF. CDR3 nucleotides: TGTGCCACCAGTGATTTAATCGGCACCGGGGAGCTGTTTTTT.

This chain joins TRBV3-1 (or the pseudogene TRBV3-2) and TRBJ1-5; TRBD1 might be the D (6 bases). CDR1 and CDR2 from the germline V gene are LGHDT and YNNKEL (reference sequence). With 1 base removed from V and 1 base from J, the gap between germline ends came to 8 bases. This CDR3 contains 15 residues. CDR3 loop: CASSQGTASNQPQHF. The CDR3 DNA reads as TGTGCCAGCAGCCAAGGGACAGCGAGCAATCAGCCCCAGCATTTT.

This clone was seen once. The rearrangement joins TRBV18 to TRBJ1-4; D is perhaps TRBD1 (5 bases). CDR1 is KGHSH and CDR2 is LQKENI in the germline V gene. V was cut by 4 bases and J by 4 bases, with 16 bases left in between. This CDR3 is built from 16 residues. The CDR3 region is CASSLFSGKVNEKLFF. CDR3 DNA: TGTGCCAGCTCACTATTTTCAGGGAAGGTTAATGAAAAACTGTTTTTT.

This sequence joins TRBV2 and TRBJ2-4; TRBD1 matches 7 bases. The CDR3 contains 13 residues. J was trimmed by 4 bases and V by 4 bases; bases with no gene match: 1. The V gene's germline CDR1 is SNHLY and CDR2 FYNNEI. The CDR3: CASSGQGKNIQYF. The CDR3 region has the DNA TGTGCCAGCAGTGGACAGGGAAAAAACATTCAGTACTTC. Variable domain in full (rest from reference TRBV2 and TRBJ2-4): EPEVTQTPSHQVTQMGQEVILRCVPISNHLYFYWYRQILGQKVEFLVSFYNNEISEKSEIFDDQFSVERPDGSNFTLKIRSTKLEDSAMYFCASSGQGKNIQYFGAGTRLSVL.

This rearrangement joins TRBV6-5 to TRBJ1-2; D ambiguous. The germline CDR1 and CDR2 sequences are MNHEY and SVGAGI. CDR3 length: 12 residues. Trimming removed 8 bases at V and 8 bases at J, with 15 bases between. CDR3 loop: CASLGVSSGYTF. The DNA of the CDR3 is TGTGCCAGCCTAGGAGTTAGTTCCGGCTACACCTTC.

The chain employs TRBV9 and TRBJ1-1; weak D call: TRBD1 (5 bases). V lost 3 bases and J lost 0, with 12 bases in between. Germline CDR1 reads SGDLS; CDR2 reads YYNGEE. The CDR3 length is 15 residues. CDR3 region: CASSEGNRMNTEAFF. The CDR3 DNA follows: TGTGCCAGCAGCGAGGGAAACAGGATGAACACTGAAGCTTTCTTT.